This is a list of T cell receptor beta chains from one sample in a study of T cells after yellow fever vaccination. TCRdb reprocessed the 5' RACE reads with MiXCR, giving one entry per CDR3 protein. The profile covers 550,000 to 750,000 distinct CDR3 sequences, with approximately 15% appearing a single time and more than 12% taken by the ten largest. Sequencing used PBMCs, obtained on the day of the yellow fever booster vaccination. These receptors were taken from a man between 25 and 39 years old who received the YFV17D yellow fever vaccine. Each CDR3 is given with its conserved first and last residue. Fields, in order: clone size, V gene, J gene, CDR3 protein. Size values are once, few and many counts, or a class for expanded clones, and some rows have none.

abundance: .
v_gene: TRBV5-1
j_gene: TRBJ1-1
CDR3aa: CASTQGSGTEAFF

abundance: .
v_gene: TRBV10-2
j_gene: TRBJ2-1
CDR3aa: CASSESGSYNEQFF

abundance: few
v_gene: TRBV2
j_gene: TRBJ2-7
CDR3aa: CASSVDKIGYEQYF

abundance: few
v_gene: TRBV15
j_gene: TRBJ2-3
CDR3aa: CATEGGGPPDTQYF

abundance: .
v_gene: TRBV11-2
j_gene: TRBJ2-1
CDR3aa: CASSLPDTLRQGCYNEQFF

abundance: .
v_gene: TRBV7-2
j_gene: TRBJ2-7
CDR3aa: CASSSVAGNSYEQYF

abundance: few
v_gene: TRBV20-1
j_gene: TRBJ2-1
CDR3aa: CCASSPRTGVPNEQFF

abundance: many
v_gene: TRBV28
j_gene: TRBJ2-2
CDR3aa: CASISGQGYTGELFF

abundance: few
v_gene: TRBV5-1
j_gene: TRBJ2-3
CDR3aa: CASSLDWTQDTQYF

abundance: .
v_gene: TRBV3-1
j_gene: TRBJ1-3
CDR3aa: CASSHPGANSGNTIYF

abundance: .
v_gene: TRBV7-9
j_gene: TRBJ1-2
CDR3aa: CASSYSRTDYGYTF

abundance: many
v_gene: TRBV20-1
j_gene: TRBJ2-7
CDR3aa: CSASSGTGGYEQYF

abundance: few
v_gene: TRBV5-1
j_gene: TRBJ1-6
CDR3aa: CASSGDRGGSPLHF

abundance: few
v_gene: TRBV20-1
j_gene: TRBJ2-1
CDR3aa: CSAREHNMGQGLGEQFF

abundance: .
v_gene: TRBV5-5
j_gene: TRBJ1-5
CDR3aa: CASSLLIGTASPPQPQHF

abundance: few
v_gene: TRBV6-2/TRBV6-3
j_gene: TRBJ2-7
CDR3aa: CASTASPLHEQYF

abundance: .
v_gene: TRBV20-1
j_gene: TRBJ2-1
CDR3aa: CSARRTRSNNEQFF

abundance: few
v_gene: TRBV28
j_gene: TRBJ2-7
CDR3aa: CASSSPVGQGYEQYF

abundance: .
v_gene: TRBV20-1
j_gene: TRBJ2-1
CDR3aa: CSAISLAEVNEQFF

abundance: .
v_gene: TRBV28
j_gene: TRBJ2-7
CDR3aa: CASRTGAIDYEQYF

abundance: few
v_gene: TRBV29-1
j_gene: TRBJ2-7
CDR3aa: CSVEADGFGWPSQYF

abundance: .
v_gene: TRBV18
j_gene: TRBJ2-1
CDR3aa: CASSPAGGPAYNEQFF

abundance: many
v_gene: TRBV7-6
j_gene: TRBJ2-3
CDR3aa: CASSLVVGANRADTQYF

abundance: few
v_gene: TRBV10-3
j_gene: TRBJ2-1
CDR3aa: CAISDRNEQFF

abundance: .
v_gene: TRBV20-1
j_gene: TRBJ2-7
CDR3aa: CSATGRALRYEQYF

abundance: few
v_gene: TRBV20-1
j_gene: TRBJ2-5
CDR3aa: CSAKSFRMQETQYF

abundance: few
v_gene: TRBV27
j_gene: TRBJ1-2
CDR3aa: CASSFRGYGYTF

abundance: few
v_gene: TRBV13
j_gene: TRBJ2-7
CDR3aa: CASRSRDYPGQYF

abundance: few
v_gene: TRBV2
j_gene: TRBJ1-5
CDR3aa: CASGQDRGNQPQHF

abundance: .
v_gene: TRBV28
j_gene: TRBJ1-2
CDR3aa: CASSFPGQGRVPYGYTF

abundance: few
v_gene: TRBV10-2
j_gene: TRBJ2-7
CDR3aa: CASSPGQGSWYF

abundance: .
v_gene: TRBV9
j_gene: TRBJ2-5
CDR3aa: CASSSRDRGVTQYF

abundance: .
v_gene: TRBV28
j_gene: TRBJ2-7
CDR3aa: CASREQGSRYEQYF

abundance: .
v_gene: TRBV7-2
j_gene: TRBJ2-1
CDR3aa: CASSTRTRADEQFF

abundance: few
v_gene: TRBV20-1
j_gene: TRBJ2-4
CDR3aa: CSAEGNLAKNIQYF

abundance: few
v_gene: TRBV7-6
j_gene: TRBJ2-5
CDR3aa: CASSLALTEGGTQYF

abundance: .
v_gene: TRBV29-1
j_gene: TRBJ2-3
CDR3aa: CSATFWKSTDTQYF

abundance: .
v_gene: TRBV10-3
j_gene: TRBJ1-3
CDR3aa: CAISESSGGGNTIYF

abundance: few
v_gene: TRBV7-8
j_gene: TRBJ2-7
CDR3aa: CASRPGQTIYEQYF